The entry that follows covers one TCR beta chain sequence. Its antigen target is currently unknown. This may be a read error, as it is one base from a much larger clone. The time point label, as the study defines it: healthy volunteer bleed at 6 weeks. Unfractionated whole blood was collected in Tempus Blood RNA tubes, and total RNA was extracted from that blood. Roughly 5 healthy volunteers served as TCR sequencing controls and were bled at day 0, 2 weeks and 6 weeks. To prepare the library, RACE was applied. Instrument on record: NextSeq 500. Library preparation attached unique molecular identifiers to individual cDNA molecules for quantitative, reproducible TCR counting. Per the authors' processing: The median number of TCRs per sample was 95,638, ranging from about 23,224 to 750,000. V, J and CDR3 annotation of the TCR reads was carried out using the Decombinator software suite. Every sample was subsampled to the same number of TCRs (28,000) for the PS versus PT1 abundance plots. TCRs were defined as expanded if absent before sensitization and observed at least eight times at the 2-week time point. TCRdb's own reprocessing of the public reads used fastp at Q25 and MiXCR and kept productive beta chains. CDR3 protein duplicates are merged, each entry listing the most common genes and DNA. It is TCRdb's table, rather than the study itself, that gives the V and J calls and clone size. Here the sample has 35,000 to 50,000 distinct CDR3 sequences; 3.5% to 4% occur a single time. Of the sample, about 6% is held by the ten largest clones.

V is reduced by 1 base and J by 7 bases, leaving a spacing of 10 bases between them. The CDR3 numbers 12 residues from cysteine through phenylalanine. Left in the record is the CDR3 DNA by itself, 36 bases read in frame from the first base. CDR1 and CDR2 are drawn from the germline V gene: SQVTM, ANQGSEA. This sample was taken from a study of human T cells and chemical hapten exposure (dated by TCRdb to the early 2020s). Broadly, across the study: The libraries were sequenced as a pool, and the TCR yield per sample differed mostly because of small variations in library volumes within the pool. This study followed changes in the peripheral blood TCR repertoire in vivo during primary and secondary sensitization of alopecia patients to the hapten diphenylcyclopropenone (DPC). Both TCR alpha and TCR beta chains were sequenced from each blood RNA sample. The research as a whole found: The number of TCRs above 1 in 1000 frequency did not change with DPC sensitization; there was no evidence of global repertoire structure alterations. After repeated subsampling, the strength of the expansion versus patch-test correlation and the threshold at which it became significant changed.

This TCR derives from a human donor in good health. Some clones in this sample may be carry-over from other donors' samples. Sequencing was done on a sample of whole blood. Here the chain combines TRBV29-1 and TRBJ1-1; the D gene is possibly TRBD1, with 6 bases matching. In nucleotides, the sequence is TGCAGCGTTGAAGGATCAGGGGTTGAAGCTTTCTTT. Translation gives CSVEGSGVEAFF.